This TCR beta chain was identified in a study of cytotoxic CD8 clonotypes in ibrutinib-treated CLL. Germline V gene data show CDR1 as MNHEY and CDR2 as SMNVEV (reference sequence). V lost 3 bases and J 4 bases, leaving 7 bases between the germline ends. This CDR3 spans 13 amino acids. Study conclusions and caveats: Clonality was elevated at ibrutinib response and had returned toward baseline at progression. Public clonotypes showed up rarely, and on treatment they shrank or held steady.

This clone was recorded only once. Antigen: not known. Measured with immunoSEQ multiplex PCR; TCRdb has only the in-frame clones, and not every one. Among about 86,000 clones listed, about 82% were seen once. This sample comprised PBMCs, obtained before ibrutinib treatment. The TCR was taken from a human donor with chronic lymphocytic leukemia. This chain links TRBV27 with TRBJ1-3; D remains ambiguous. The CDR3 is CASSLSSGNTIYF. In DNA form, the CDR3 reads TGTGCCAGCAGTTTGTCCTCGGGAAACACCATATATTTT.